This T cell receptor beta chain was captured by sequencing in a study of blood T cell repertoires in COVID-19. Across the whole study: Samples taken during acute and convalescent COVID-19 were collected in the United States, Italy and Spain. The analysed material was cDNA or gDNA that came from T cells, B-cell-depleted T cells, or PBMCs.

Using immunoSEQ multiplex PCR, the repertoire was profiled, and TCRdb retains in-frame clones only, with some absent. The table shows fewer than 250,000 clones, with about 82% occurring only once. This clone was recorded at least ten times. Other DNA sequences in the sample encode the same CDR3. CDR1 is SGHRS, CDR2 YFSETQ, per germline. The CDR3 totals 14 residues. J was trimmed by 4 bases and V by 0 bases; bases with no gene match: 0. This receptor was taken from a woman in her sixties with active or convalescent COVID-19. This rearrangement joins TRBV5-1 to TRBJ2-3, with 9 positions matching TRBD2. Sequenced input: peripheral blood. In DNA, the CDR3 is TGCGCCAGCAGCTTGGGCGGGGGGGCAGATACGCAGTATTTT. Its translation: CASSLGGGADTQYF.